This entry describes one T cell receptor beta chain. Method: immunoSEQ multiplex PCR; TCRdb's copy keeps in-frame clones and lacks some. The table shows 35,000 to 50,000 clones, with around 72% occurring only once. The data originate from a study of radiotherapy plus CTLA-4 blockade in lung cancer. From germline, CDR1 is KGHSH and CDR2 LQKENI. Deletions cut 2 bases from V and 4 bases from J, with 9 bases between. The CDR3 runs to 13 residues. The sample was peripheral blood, taken from a patient treated with radiotherapy plus ipilimumab. This chain uses TRBV18 with TRBJ2-7; tentatively, D is TRBD2 (6 bases). This clonotype originated in a human donor with non-small cell lung cancer who had a complete response to radiotherapy plus ipilimumab. CDR3 in amino acids: CASSPFRGYEQYF. CDR3 nucleotide sequence: TGTGCCAGCTCACCATTCCGGGGGTACGAGCAGTACTTC.